Listed below are T cell receptor beta chains from one sample, sequenced in a study of OX40 agonist ivuxolimab in advanced cancers. Produced via immunoSEQ multiplex PCR; TCRdb's table is partial and in-frame only. The table includes roughly 64,000 clones, roughly nine tenths detected once. Sequencing was performed on CD4+ or CD8+ T cells sorted from blood, taken in a trial of the OX40 agonist ivuxolimab. Receptors originate from an adult with an advanced solid tumor such as melanoma, head and neck, liver or kidney cancer. CDR3s include the opening cysteine and the closing phenylalanine or tryptophan. Each record gives: J gene, clone size, D gene, V gene, CDR3 protein, CDR3 DNA. D genes are given only for firm matches. Only part of the rows carry a size: once, few, many, or a class if the clone is expanded.

j_gene: TRBJ1-2
abundance: NA
d_gene: NA
v_gene: TRBV6-1
CDR3aa: CASSEGYGYTF
CDR3nt: TGTGCCAGCAGTGAGGGGTATGGCTACACCTTC

j_gene: TRBJ1-4
abundance: NA
d_gene: NA
v_gene: TRBV6-5
CDR3aa: CASSYQTGEDEKLFF
CDR3nt: TGTGCCAGCAGTTACCAGACCGGAGAGGATGAAAAACTGTTTTTT

j_gene: TRBJ2-2
abundance: NA
d_gene: NA
v_gene: TRBV25-1
CDR3aa: CASRETTYNTGELFF
CDR3nt: TGTGCCAGCCGGGAAACTACTTATAACACCGGGGAGCTGTTTTTT

j_gene: TRBJ2-2
abundance: NA
d_gene: NA
v_gene: TRBV5-1
CDR3aa: CASSLERPTGELFF
CDR3nt: TGCGCCAGCAGCTTGGAAAGGCCCACCGGGGAGCTGTTTTTT

j_gene: TRBJ1-3
abundance: NA
d_gene: NA
v_gene: TRBV15
CDR3aa: CATSPRKNGNTIYF
CDR3nt: TGTGCCACCAGCCCTCGGAAGAACGGAAACACCATATATTTT

j_gene: TRBJ2-1
abundance: NA
d_gene: TRBD1
v_gene: TRBV27
CDR3aa: CASTPGQGGSYNEQFF
CDR3nt: TGTGCCAGCACCCCGGGACAGGGAGGCTCCTACAATGAGCAGTTCTTC

j_gene: TRBJ2-7
abundance: NA
d_gene: NA
v_gene: TRBV5-1
CDR3aa: CASRPILQGDEQYF
CDR3nt: TGCGCCAGCAGACCCATCCTCCAGGGCGACGAGCAGTACTTC

j_gene: TRBJ1-2
abundance: NA
d_gene: TRBD1
v_gene: TRBV29-1
CDR3aa: CSVWDRTSPYGYTF
CDR3nt: TGCAGCGTTTGGGACAGGACCTCTCCCTATGGCTACACCTTC

j_gene: TRBJ2-7
abundance: once
d_gene: TRBD2
v_gene: TRBV30
CDR3aa: CAWSAGLAGYEQYF
CDR3nt: TGTGCCTGGAGTGCGGGACTAGCGGGCTACGAGCAGTACTTC

j_gene: TRBJ2-1
abundance: NA
d_gene: TRBD2
v_gene: TRBV27
CDR3aa: CASSPTGTSGNEQFF
CDR3nt: TGTGCCAGCAGTCCTACCGGGACTAGCGGGAACGAGCAGTTCTTC

j_gene: TRBJ2-3
abundance: NA
d_gene: NA
v_gene: TRBV19
CDR3aa: CASSTVPTDTQYF
CDR3nt: TGTGCCAGTAGCACAGTGCCCACAGATACGCAGTATTTT

j_gene: TRBJ1-5
abundance: NA
d_gene: NA
v_gene: TRBV7-6
CDR3aa: CASSLGSDQPQHF
CDR3nt: TGTGCCAGCAGCTTAGGTTCCGATCAGCCCCAGCATTTT

j_gene: TRBJ2-7
abundance: NA
d_gene: NA
v_gene: TRBV5-1
CDR3aa: CASSLGGGGVSYEQYF
CDR3nt: TGCGCCAGCAGCTTGGGGGGCGGGGGCGTAAGCTACGAGCAGTACTTC

j_gene: TRBJ1-3
abundance: NA
d_gene: NA
v_gene: TRBV5-1
CDR3aa: CASSKGSGNTIYF
CDR3nt: TGCGCCAGCAGTAAAGGCTCTGGAAACACCATATATTTT

j_gene: TRBJ2-2
abundance: NA
d_gene: NA
v_gene: TRBV7-6
CDR3aa: CASSPLVYTGELFF
CDR3nt: TGTGCCAGCAGCCCTTTAGTCTACACCGGGGAGCTGTTTTTT

j_gene: TRBJ2-4
abundance: NA
d_gene: NA
v_gene: TRBV6-4
CDR3aa: CASSPDSRLAKNIQYF
CDR3nt: TGTGCCAGCAGCCCCGACAGCCGACTAGCCAAAAACATTCAGTACTTC

j_gene: TRBJ2-1
abundance: NA
d_gene: TRBD2
v_gene: TRBV11-1
CDR3aa: CASSLAVRAGGQDEQFF
CDR3nt: TGTGCCAGCAGCTTAGCAGTCAGAGCGGGAGGGCAGGATGAGCAGTTCTTC

j_gene: TRBJ2-3
abundance: NA
d_gene: NA
v_gene: TRBV28
CDR3aa: CASTWTRSTDTQYF
CDR3nt: TGTGCCAGCACCTGGACCCGTAGCACAGATACGCAGTATTTT

j_gene: TRBJ2-3
abundance: NA
d_gene: NA
v_gene: TRBV5-1
CDR3aa: CASSLDWGRTDTQYF
CDR3nt: TGCGCCAGCAGCTTGGATTGGGGACGCACAGATACGCAGTATTTT

j_gene: TRBJ2-1
abundance: NA
d_gene: TRBD2
v_gene: TRBV5-1
CDR3aa: CASSLGLAGYNEQFF
CDR3nt: TGCGCCAGCAGCTTGGGACTAGCGGGATACAATGAGCAGTTCTTC

j_gene: TRBJ1-5
abundance: few
d_gene: TRBD1
v_gene: TRBV19
CDR3aa: CASSIGQGRVEPQHF
CDR3nt: TGTGCCAGTAGTATAGGACAGGGGCGAGTTGAGCCCCAGCATTTT

j_gene: TRBJ2-2
abundance: NA
d_gene: NA
v_gene: TRBV6-5
CDR3aa: CASGRQPETGELFF
CDR3nt: TGTGCCAGCGGAAGACAGCCGGAAACCGGGGAGCTGTTTTTT

j_gene: TRBJ2-1
abundance: NA
d_gene: TRBD1
v_gene: TRBV5-1
CDR3aa: CASSLGQGVDEQFF
CDR3nt: TGCGCCAGCAGTCTGGGACAGGGGGTGGATGAGCAGTTCTTC

j_gene: TRBJ2-5
abundance: once
d_gene: TRBD1
v_gene: TRBV18
CDR3aa: CASSPGQGETQYF
CDR3nt: TGTGCCAGCTCGCCGGGACAGGGAGAGACCCAGTACTTC

j_gene: TRBJ2-1
abundance: few
d_gene: NA
v_gene: TRBV9
CDR3aa: CASSVTGKREQFF
CDR3nt: TGTGCCAGCAGCGTTACAGGGAAGCGTGAGCAGTTCTTC

j_gene: TRBJ2-2
abundance: few
d_gene: TRBD1
v_gene: TRBV15
CDR3aa: CATSSPPGTGTIGELFF
CDR3nt: TGTGCCACCAGCAGCCCCCCCGGGACAGGGACGATCGGGGAGCTGTTTTTT

j_gene: TRBJ2-1
abundance: NA
d_gene: TRBD1
v_gene: TRBV18
CDR3aa: CASSMRDRGGEQFF
CDR3nt: TGTGCCAGCTCGATGAGGGACAGGGGGGGTGAGCAGTTCTTC

j_gene: TRBJ2-3
abundance: NA
d_gene: NA
v_gene: TRBV5-6
CDR3aa: CASSLGGPRSRGTQYF
CDR3nt: TGTGCCAGCAGCTTGGGGGGACCCAGATCGCGCGGTACGCAGTATTTT

j_gene: TRBJ2-1
abundance: NA
d_gene: TRBD2
v_gene: TRBV11-1
CDR3aa: CASSKGLAEGEQFF
CDR3nt: TGTGCCAGCAGCAAGGGACTAGCGGAAGGTGAGCAGTTCTTC

j_gene: TRBJ2-7
abundance: NA
d_gene: NA
v_gene: TRBV7-3
CDR3aa: CASSFQPGDAYEQYF
CDR3nt: TGTGCCAGCAGCTTCCAACCGGGAGACGCCTACGAGCAGTACTTC

j_gene: TRBJ2-3
abundance: NA
d_gene: TRBD2
v_gene: TRBV10-3
CDR3aa: CAITGLAGAGTDTQYF
CDR3nt: TGTGCCATCACCGGACTAGCGGGGGCGGGCACAGATACGCAGTATTTT

j_gene: TRBJ2-1
abundance: NA
d_gene: NA
v_gene: TRBV29-1
CDR3aa: CSVEIGASSYNEQFF
CDR3nt: TGCAGCGTTGAAATCGGCGCAAGCTCCTACAATGAGCAGTTCTTC

j_gene: TRBJ1-5
abundance: NA
d_gene: NA
v_gene: TRBV27
CDR3aa: CASKLTLAYNQPQHF
CDR3nt: TGTGCCAGCAAACTCACCCTGGCCTACAATCAGCCCCAGCATTTT

j_gene: TRBJ2-7
abundance: once
d_gene: NA
v_gene: TRBV28
CDR3aa: CASSLGGRVYEQYF
CDR3nt: TGTGCCAGCAGTTTGGGGGGGCGTGTTTACGAGCAGTACTTC

j_gene: TRBJ1-3
abundance: NA
d_gene: NA
v_gene: TRBV9
CDR3aa: CASSESLLRAETIYF
CDR3nt: TGTGCCAGCAGCGAGAGCCTCCTGAGGGCGGAGACCATATATTTT

j_gene: TRBJ2-7
abundance: NA
d_gene: NA
v_gene: TRBV27
CDR3aa: CASSLSAGDFEQYF
CDR3nt: TGTGCCAGCAGTTTATCGGCAGGGGACTTCGAGCAGTACTTC

j_gene: TRBJ2-7
abundance: NA
d_gene: NA
v_gene: TRBV7-9
CDR3aa: CASSRARQSYEQYF
CDR3nt: TGTGCCAGCAGCCGGGCAAGACAGTCCTACGAGCAGTACTTC

j_gene: TRBJ2-7
abundance: NA
d_gene: NA
v_gene: TRBV11-2
CDR3aa: CASSLVEAGLGYEQYF
CDR3nt: TGTGCCAGCAGCTTAGTGGAGGCGGGGCTCGGCTACGAGCAGTACTTC

j_gene: TRBJ1-1
abundance: NA
d_gene: NA
v_gene: TRBV18
CDR3aa: CASSLRDRDTEAFF
CDR3nt: TGTGCCAGCTCACTCAGGGATAGGGACACTGAAGCTTTCTTT

j_gene: TRBJ2-4
abundance: NA
d_gene: NA
v_gene: TRBV28
CDR3aa: CASSLGRNIQYF
CDR3nt: TGTGCCAGCAGTTTGGGAAGAAACATTCAGTACTTC

j_gene: TRBJ2-3
abundance: NA
d_gene: TRBD2
v_gene: TRBV11-2
CDR3aa: CASSLGASGGPADTQYF
CDR3nt: TGTGCCAGCAGCTTAGGGGCCAGCGGGGGGCCAGCAGATACGCAGTATTTT

j_gene: TRBJ2-3
abundance: once
d_gene: NA
v_gene: TRBV4-1
CDR3aa: CASSQEWGTDTQYF
CDR3nt: TGCGCCAGCAGCCAAGAGTGGGGCACAGATACGCAGTATTTT

j_gene: TRBJ1-1
abundance: NA
d_gene: NA
v_gene: TRBV15
CDR3aa: CATSRGGQTGFWEAFF
CDR3nt: TGTGCCACCAGCAGAGGGGGGCAAACAGGGTTTTGGGAAGCTTTCTTT

j_gene: TRBJ1-1
abundance: NA
d_gene: TRBD1
v_gene: TRBV6-6
CDR3aa: CASSYSSQGGTEAFF
CDR3nt: TGTGCCAGCAGTTACTCATCGCAGGGGGGCACTGAAGCTTTCTTT

j_gene: TRBJ1-5
abundance: NA
d_gene: NA
v_gene: TRBV7-2
CDR3aa: CASSFQSGDDQPQHF
CDR3nt: TGTGCCAGCAGTTTCCAATCCGGGGACGATCAGCCCCAGCATTTT

j_gene: TRBJ2-7
abundance: NA
d_gene: NA
v_gene: TRBV18
CDR3aa: CASSPRDGTYEQYF
CDR3nt: TGTGCCAGCTCACCACGGGACGGGACCTACGAGCAGTACTTC

j_gene: TRBJ1-1
abundance: NA
d_gene: NA
v_gene: TRBV19
CDR3aa: CASSKGVSEAFF
CDR3nt: TGTGCCAGTAGTAAAGGGGTTTCTGAAGCTTTCTTT

j_gene: TRBJ1-1
abundance: NA
d_gene: TRBD1
v_gene: TRBV18
CDR3aa: CASSRDRGGTEAFF
CDR3nt: TGTGCCAGCTCACGGGACAGGGGAGGAACTGAAGCTTTCTTT

j_gene: TRBJ1-1
abundance: few
d_gene: NA
v_gene: TRBV7-9
CDR3aa: CASSLFPINTEAFF
CDR3nt: TGTGCCAGCAGCTTATTTCCGATCAACACTGAAGCTTTCTTT

j_gene: TRBJ1-1
abundance: NA
d_gene: NA
v_gene: TRBV12-5
CDR3aa: CASGRYESSLSRVVGMNTEAFF
CDR3nt: TGTGCTAGTGGTCGATATGAGTCCTCTTTATCTCGTGTCGTGGGGATGAACACTGAAGCTTTCTTT

j_gene: TRBJ1-4
abundance: NA
d_gene: NA
v_gene: TRBV6-1
CDR3aa: CASSESQGLEKLFF
CDR3nt: TGTGCCAGCAGTGAGTCCCAGGGCCTTGAAAAACTGTTTTTT

j_gene: TRBJ2-7
abundance: NA
d_gene: NA
v_gene: TRBV28
CDR3aa: CASDNRWGSYEQYF
CDR3nt: TGTGCCAGCGACAACCGGTGGGGCTCCTACGAGCAGTACTTC

j_gene: TRBJ2-5
abundance: few
d_gene: NA
v_gene: TRBV7-9
CDR3aa: CASSPQETQYF
CDR3nt: TGTGCCAGCAGCCCTCAAGAGACCCAGTACTTC

j_gene: TRBJ2-5
abundance: NA
d_gene: TRBD2
v_gene: TRBV5-4
CDR3aa: CASSKGLAQETQYF
CDR3nt: TGTGCCAGCAGCAAGGGACTAGCCCAAGAGACCCAGTACTTC

j_gene: TRBJ2-3
abundance: NA
d_gene: NA
v_gene: TRBV20-1
CDR3aa: CSAGGDTQYF
CDR3nt: TGCAGTGCGGGCGGGGATACGCAGTATTTT

j_gene: TRBJ2-7
abundance: NA
d_gene: NA
v_gene: TRBV30
CDR3aa: CAWRTGTPFDEQYF
CDR3nt: TGTGCCTGGAGGACCGGGACTCCTTTCGACGAGCAGTACTTC